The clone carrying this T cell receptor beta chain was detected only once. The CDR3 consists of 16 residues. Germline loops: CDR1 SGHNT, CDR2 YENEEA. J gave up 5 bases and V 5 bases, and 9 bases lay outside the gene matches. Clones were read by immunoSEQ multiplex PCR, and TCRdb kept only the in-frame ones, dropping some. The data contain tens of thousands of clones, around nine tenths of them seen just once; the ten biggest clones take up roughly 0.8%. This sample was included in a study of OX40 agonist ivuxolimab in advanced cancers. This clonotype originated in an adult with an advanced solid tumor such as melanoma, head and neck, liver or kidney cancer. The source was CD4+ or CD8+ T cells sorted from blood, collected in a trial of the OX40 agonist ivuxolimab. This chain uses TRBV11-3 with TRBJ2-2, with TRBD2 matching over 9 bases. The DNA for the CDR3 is TGTGCCAGCAGCCCCGGGGTAGCGGGAGTTACCGGGGAGCTGTTTTTT. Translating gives CASSPGVAGVTGELFF.